The entry that follows covers one T cell receptor (beta chain) sequence. Its antigen is currently unknown. The data derive from a study of T-cell memory formation after mild COVID-19. Study-wide points: Later expanders leaned CD4+, whereas day 15 to 85 contracting clones were balanced CD4/CD8. Some clones that responded were present in memory (sampled pre-infection), which suggests cross-reactive memory joined.

Germline V gene data show CDR1 as SGHVS and CDR2 as FNYEAQ. V was shortened by 0 bases and J by 4 bases, with 12 bases between the two germline ends. The CDR3 has 15 residues. Employing constant-segment primers, 5'RACE generated TCR alpha and TCR beta cDNA libraries bearing sample barcodes and UMIs. TCRdb reanalysed the 5' RACE reads using MiXCR and keeps one entry per CDR3 protein. The sample consists of 85,000 to 130,000 distinct CDR3 sequences, 17% of them appearing once. The source of this sequence is an adult woman who had mild COVID-19 (a few samples of this study predate the infection). Cell type and time point are not known. The sample taken for sequencing was PBMCs or a T cell subset sorted from them (not recorded which). The gene calls are TRBV7-6 and TRBJ2-5, with D possibly matching TRBD2 (7 bases). This CDR3 is CASSLARGGGETQYF. The CDR3 bases are TGTGCCAGCAGCTTAGCGCGCGGGGGCGGAGAGACCCAGTACTTC.